These T cell receptor beta chains were read from a single sample in a study of post-analysis software for immune sequencing data. MiXCR, run by TCRdb on the PCR reads, gives a single entry per CDR3 protein. The table shows roughly 600,000 distinct CDR3 sequences, with roughly 46% occurring only once. Sequencing was carried out using blood. The source is a girl between 5 and 17 years old with multiple sclerosis. Each CDR3 is given with its conserved first and last residue. The D gene is left open where the match is weak. Size tells how often a clone was seen (once, few, many) or the class of an expanded clone, and some rows leave it out.

V	size	D	J	DNA	CDR3
TRBV5-1	few	NA	TRBJ2-3	TGCGCCAGCACCCCGTCCCCCAGCGGCACAGATACGCAGTATTTT	CASTPSPSGTDTQYF
TRBV9	few	TRBD2	TRBJ2-1	TGTGCCAGCAGCGGCGGGGGGGGTCTTGTGATTGAGCAGTTCTTC	CASSGGGGLVIEQFF
TRBV12-3/TRBV12-4	NA	TRBD2	TRBJ2-7	TGTGCCAGCAGTTCAGGACTAGCGGGCGTCTCCTACGAGCAGTACTTC	CASSSGLAGVSYEQYF
TRBV10-3	few	NA	TRBJ2-5	TGTGCCATCAGTGAGTCCGGGCGTTTGGGGGAGACCCAGTACTTC	CAISESGRLGETQYF
TRBV29-1	once	NA	TRBJ1-1	TGCAGCGTTGAAGATTGGACCGATGAAGCTTTCTTT	CSVEDWTDEAFF
TRBV7-9	NA	NA	TRBJ2-7	TGTGCCAGCAGTAGGGACTCCGCGAACGAGCAGTACTTC	CASSRDSANEQYF
TRBV7-2	NA	NA	TRBJ2-7	TGTGCCAGCAGCTATCTGGGACATTCTCTCTCCTACGAGCAGTACTTC	CASSYLGHSLSYEQYF
TRBV4-1	NA	NA	TRBJ2-1	TGCGCCAGCAGCCAAGAAACCACGGGCACTGAGGCACGCAATGAGCAGTTCTTC	CASSQETTGTEARNEQFF
TRBV7-9	NA	NA	TRBJ2-7	TGTGCCAGCAGCTTAGAAGACGGGACCTGGAGCGAGCAGTACTTC	CASSLEDGTWSEQYF
TRBV7-2	few	TRBD1	TRBJ2-5	TGTGCCAGCAGCTCTCGGACAGGGGGTTTCCAAGAGACCCAGTACTTC	CASSSRTGGFQETQYF
TRBV7-9	NA	NA	TRBJ2-3	TGTGCCAGCAGCTTAGGAGTGGGGTTGACGGAAGATACGCAGTATTTT	CASSLGVGLTEDTQYF
TRBV7-3	few	NA	TRBJ2-1	TGTGCCAGCAGCCCCCGGGGACTTCACAATGAGCAGTTCTTC	CASSPRGLHNEQFF
TRBV2	once	TRBD2	TRBJ2-5	TGTGCCAGCAGTGAAAGGACTAGCGGGGGTAAACAAGAGACCCAGTACTTC	CASSERTSGGKQETQYF
TRBV24-1	few	NA	TRBJ1-2	TGTGCCACCAGTGAATCCGGACAAAGAGCTGGCTACACCTTC	CATSESGQRAGYTF
TRBV7-9	NA	TRBD1	TRBJ2-5	TGTGCCAGCAGCCCAAGACAGGGGGCGCACGGGCAGTACTTC	CASSPRQGAHGQYF
TRBV7-2	once	NA	TRBJ1-1	TGTGCCAGCAGCTCCGGGGTTGCCACTGAAGCTTTCTTT	CASSSGVATEAFF
TRBV7-3	few	TRBD1	TRBJ1-1	TGTGCCAGCAGCTGGGACAGTAGCACTGAAGCTTTCTTT	CASSWDSSTEAFF
TRBV7-9	NA	TRBD1	TRBJ1-1	TGTGCCAGCAGCCCTATGGACAGGGTGGTGGAAGCTTTCTTT	CASSPMDRVVEAFF
TRBV20-1	few	TRBD2	TRBJ2-3	TGCAGTGCTAGAGATCGACGGGAGGGAACAGATACGCAGTATTTT	CSARDRREGTDTQYF
TRBV11-2	NA	NA	TRBJ2-7	TGTGCCAGCAGCTTAGGGCTAGCTGCCTACAATGAGCAGTACTTC	CASSLGLAAYNEQYF
TRBV5-4	NA	TRBD1	TRBJ2-5	TGTGCCAGCAGCCAAATCCCGGGACAGATCCAAGAGACCCAGTACTTC	CASSQIPGQIQETQYF
TRBV7-9	NA	NA	TRBJ2-6	TGTGCCAGCAGCCTAAGGGCGGGACTCCCGAGCTCTGGGGCCAACGTCCTGACTTTC	CASSLRAGLPSSGANVLTF
TRBV6-2/TRBV6-3	few	NA	TRBJ1-1	TGTGCCAGCAGTTACTCGTCCCATTCCCGAACTGAAGCTTTCTTT	CASSYSSHSRTEAFF
TRBV12-3/TRBV12-4	NA	TRBD2	TRBJ2-5	TGTGCCAGCAGTCGTCCAGGGGCAGCCCCTAGCGGGACCCAAGAGACCCAGTACTTC	CASSRPGAAPSGTQETQYF
TRBV6-5	few	NA	TRBJ2-3	TGTGCCAGCAGTTACTCCGGCACTCGCACAGATACGCAGTATTTT	CASSYSGTRTDTQYF
TRBV7-9	NA	NA	TRBJ2-7	TGTGCCAGCAGCTTAGGGGTAGTCAGGGCGGACGAGCAGTACTTC	CASSLGVVRADEQYF
TRBV7-8	once	TRBD2	TRBJ2-1	TGTGCCAGCAGCTTATTGGCTAGCGGAAACAATGAGCAGTTCTTC	CASSLLASGNNEQFF
TRBV5-1	few	NA	TRBJ2-7	TGCGCCAGCAGCGCGACAGGTACTAATTACTACGAGCAGTACTTC	CASSATGTNYYEQYF
TRBV20-1	NA	NA	TRBJ1-1	TGCAGTGCTGGGGCCGGACACATGAACACTGAAGCTTTCTTT	CSAGAGHMNTEAFF
TRBV6-5	few	TRBD1	TRBJ2-5	TGTGCCACCCGGGACAGGGTGAAACAGTACTTC	CATRDRVKQYF